This T cell receptor beta chain was captured by sequencing in a study of T cells in tumors and immune-related adverse events. TCRdb keeps only in-frame clones here, not all; method: immunoSEQ multiplex PCR. The sample gives 10,000 or so clones, roughly 92% of which show up once; 1.5% is in the top ten. V lost 5 bases and J lost 6, with 19 bases in between. The germline gives CDR1 SGHVS, CDR2 FQNEAQ. The CDR3 length is 16 residues. The material was lymph node tissue, obtained from a patient treated with anti-PD-1 therapy. The J gene is TRBJ2-2, the V gene TRBV7-8; D remains ambiguous. The TCR sequence derives from a female donor with metastatic renal cell carcinoma. The CDR3 loop reads CASSPYTRRWAGELFF. The CDR3 DNA reads TGTGCCAGCAGCCCCTACACCCGTAGGTGGGCCGGGGAGCTGTTTTTT.